These 2 T cell receptor beta chains were sequenced from one sample in a study of cytomegalovirus exposure and HLA in healthy donors. Both 60 Vbeta primers and 13 Jbeta primers went into the PCR. TCRdb's table, derived via immunoSEQ multiplex PCR, lists solely in-frame clones and lacks some. The table lists around 91,000 clones, roughly 78% of them singletons. Sample: PBMCs. The receptors here all came from a middle-aged woman in good health and CMV-seropositive.

This clone was counted between two and nine times. The chain is built from TRBV14 and TRBJ1-1; TRBD1 might be the D (5 bases). Germline V gene lookup returns CDR1 SGHDN and CDR2 FVKESK. The ends were cut back, 6 bases at V and 12 bases at J, with 20 bases in the middle. This CDR3 is built from 13 residues. The CDR3 bases are TGTGCCAGCAGTCAAAGTCCGGGGGGGAGATCTTTCTTT. This gives the protein CASSQSPGGRSFF. The whole variable domain, remainder taken from reference TRBV14 and TRBJ1-1, is EAGVTQFPSHSVIEKGQTVTLRCDPISGHDNLYWYRRVMGKEIKFLLHFVKESKQDESGMPNNRFLAERTGGTYSTLKVQPAELEDSGVYFCASSQSPGGRSFFGQGTRLTVV.

About this clone itself: One end of the junction does not line up with germline, which may come from a read error. The rearrangement joins TRBV7-9 to TRBJ2-7, with 7 positions matching TRBD2. Germline loops: CDR1 SEHNR, CDR2 FQNEAQ (reference sequence). CDR3 length: 16 residues. The CDR3 nucleotides are TGTTCCAGCAGCTCTCCGGGACTACAAGGCTCCTACGAGCAGTACTTC. Translated: CSSSSPGLQGSYEQYF.